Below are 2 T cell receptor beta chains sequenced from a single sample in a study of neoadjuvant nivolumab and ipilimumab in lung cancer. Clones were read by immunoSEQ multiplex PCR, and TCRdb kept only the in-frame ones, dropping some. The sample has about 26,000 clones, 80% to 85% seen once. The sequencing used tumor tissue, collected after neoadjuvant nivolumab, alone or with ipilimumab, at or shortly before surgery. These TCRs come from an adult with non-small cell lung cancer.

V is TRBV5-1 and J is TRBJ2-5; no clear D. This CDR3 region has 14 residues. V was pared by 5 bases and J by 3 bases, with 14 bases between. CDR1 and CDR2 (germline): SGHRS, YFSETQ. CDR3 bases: TGCGCCAGCAGGCCCCAAATTACCGAAGAGACCCAGTACTTC. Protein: CASRPQITEETQYF.

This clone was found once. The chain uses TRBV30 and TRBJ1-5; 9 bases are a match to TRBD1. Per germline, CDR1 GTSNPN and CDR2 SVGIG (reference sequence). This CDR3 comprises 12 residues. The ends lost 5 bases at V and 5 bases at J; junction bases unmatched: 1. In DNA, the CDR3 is TGTGCCTGGGGGACAGGGCATCAGCCCCAGCATTTT. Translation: CAWGTGHQPQHF.